This T cell receptor beta chain was sequenced for a study of T cell responses to AZD1222 COVID-19 vaccine (dated by TCRdb to about 2021). Background for the entire study: Because spike-specific TCR depth and breadth did not differ between the two schedules, AZD1222 recipients who got a second dose at roughly 4 weeks were pooled with those who got a second dose at roughly 12 weeks. Enrollment into the trials was organized by age into subgroups of 18-55, 56-69 and 70-plus years, and those subgroups contained about 160, 30 and 59 TCR-sequenced participants, respectively. A total of 233 trial participants underwent TCR sequencing, of whom nearly 210 had received two doses of AZD1222 and some 26 had received two doses of the MenACWY control vaccine. General findings and caveats noted by the study authors: Epitopes outside the regions mutated in the B.1.351 and B.1.1.7 variants were reportedly recognized by nearly half of the unique spike-specific TCRs. Because no day 14 peak-response samples were available, the repertoires could be characterized only after the peak T cell response. Only a handful of AZD1222 recipients were SARS-CoV-2 seropositive at baseline, limiting conclusions about previously exposed vaccinees. In the small 56-69-year group, the increase in depth fell short of significance, most likely because of low power. Vaccine-associated CD4 TCRs spanned the whole spike protein, with dominant responses in regions 160-218 and 743-854. Participants were mostly white British and included more females than males, and it was suggested by the authors that clonal diversity may have been underestimated. Spike-specific TCR breadth and depth rose significantly after two AZD1222 doses compared with day 0 and with MenACWY recipients.

The sample's time point, from its label and the paper: baseline before first vaccination. Samples from vaccinated people were obtained from the UK trials COV001 and COV002, which included a single-blind randomized controlled phase 2/3 trial of AZD1222 (ChAdOx1 nCoV-19) in healthy adults. For TCRbeta chain sequencing, PBMC samples were collected from trial participants at day 0 and at day 28 after the second dose. The CDR3 regions of human TCRbeta chains were subjected to immunosequencing. In the paper's pipeline: Repertoire TCRs were checked for matches against a reference library of SARS-CoV-2-specific TCRs that had been generated using the MIRA antigen-specificity platform. Breadth meant the fraction of unique TCRs that were SARS-CoV-2-associated, whereas depth meant the fraction of total T cells that were SARS-CoV-2-associated. Using the MIRA data, each spike-specific TCR was assigned both to the spike region to which the TCR was reactive and to a CD4 or CD8 class. Log10-transformed breadth and depth values were compared by one-way ANOVA with Sidak's multiple comparisons tests. In TCRdb, the immuneACCESS table is reduced to in-frame sequences with V and J assigned. These tables do not hold every clone; where another copy was compared, an unresolved V gene accounts for under half, and the others remain unexplained. D and trimming were read from the DNA, whereas the V and J calls and clone size are those reported in that table. In all, the sample holds about 150,000 clones, and about 90% of those were seen once. Together, the top ten hold approximately 1.5% of the sample.

Notes on this clone: Its specific antigen is unknown. Qualities for individual bases were not recorded, and no much larger clone is one base off.

CDR1 is given as SEHNR and CDR2 as FQNEAQ, both from the germline V gene (reference sequence). Trimming at the junction amounts to 4 bases on V and 9 bases on J, and the germline ends lie 9 bases apart. There are 11 amino acids in the CDR3, from cysteine to phenylalanine inclusive. Just the 33-base CDR3 DNA is kept, in frame starting at base 1. The sequencing used peripheral blood, collected on day 0 of AZD1222 vaccination. In this chain, TRBV7-9 is recombined with TRBJ1-2; TRBD1 is possibly the D segment (5 matching bases). This sequence was found in an adult in good health. Here is the DNA: TGTGCCAGCAGCTCGGACACTAGCTACACCTTC. Translated, it gives CASSSDTSYTF.